The following is a T cell receptor beta chain sequence with its context. Its antigen target is currently unknown. The record has no base qualities; no much larger clone is one base away. The source of the sample is a study of T-cell reconstitution after alpha-beta-depleted transplantation in children (dated by TCRdb to 2016 to 2017). Background for the entire study: Using TCR repertoire profiling, the study followed T-cell immune reconstitution in a quantitative way in children after TCRalphabeta/CD19-depleted allogeneic hematopoietic cell transplantation. On the study overall, not on this receptor specifically: The high TCRbeta diversity at day 60 in some patients was ascribed to recipient T cells and intrathymic progenitors that had survived conditioning. Hyperexpanded clone frequencies declined over subsequent months; after one year, T-cell counts and TCRbeta diversity were mostly attributed to newly produced T cells. The apparently early recovery of alphabetaT-cell counts about two months after transplant reportedly depended on only several hundred rapidly expanded clones that came from non-depleted graft cells.

Library generation was performed with PCR. Sequencing was performed on an Illumina HiSeq 2500. Molecular barcoding was employed in the preparation of TCR libraries, with unique molecular identifiers being used to normalize TCRbeta repertoire quantification. TCRdb trimmed public reads at Q25 via fastp, called clones via MiXCR and kept in-frame beta chains. Rows with one shared CDR3 protein collapse into an entry with the most common genes and DNA. The sample has tens of thousands of distinct CDR3 sequences on record, under 6.5% of them singletons. The ten largest clonotypes hold about 30% of the sample. What the time point label conveys for this sample: day 60 (about 2 months) after transplantation. What this sample's treatment or condition label stands for: allogeneic hematopoietic cell transplantation with graft depleted of TCRalphabeta T cells and CD19 B cells. Transplant recipients were children who received TCRalphabeta/CD19-depleted allogeneic hematopoietic cell grafts.

In the germline V gene, CDR1 corresponds to SGHTA and CDR2 to FQGTGA. Relative to germline, V is 8 bases shorter and J is 7 bases shorter, with 15 bases between their ends. From the cysteine up to the phenylalanine, the CDR3 has a length of 13 residues. The read is trimmed to its CDR3 DNA, 39 bases read in frame from base 1. The sequence derives from a female patient aged 2 to 10 who had a stem cell transplant for aplastic anemia, so the T cells may come from the graft donor. Recombination joined TRBV7-3 with TRBJ2-1; no D gene call is confident. The sample was PBMCs, mostly from graft donor cells, taken 60 days after TCRalphabeta/CD19-depleted stem cell transplant. The CDR3 region: CASLVGLKNEQFF. DNA sequence: TGTGCCAGCCTAGTAGGGTTGAAGAATGAGCAGTTCTTC.